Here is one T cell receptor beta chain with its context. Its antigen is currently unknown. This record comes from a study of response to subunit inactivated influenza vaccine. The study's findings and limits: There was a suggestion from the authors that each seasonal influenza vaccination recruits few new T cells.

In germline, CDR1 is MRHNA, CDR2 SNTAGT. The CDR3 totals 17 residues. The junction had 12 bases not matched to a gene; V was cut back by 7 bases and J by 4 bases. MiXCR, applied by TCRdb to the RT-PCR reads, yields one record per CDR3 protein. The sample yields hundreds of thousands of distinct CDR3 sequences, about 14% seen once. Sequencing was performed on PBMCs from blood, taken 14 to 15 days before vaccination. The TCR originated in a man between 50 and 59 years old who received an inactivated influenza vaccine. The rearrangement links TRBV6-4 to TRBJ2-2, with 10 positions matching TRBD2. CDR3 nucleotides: TGTGCCAGCATCCAACCCTCTAGCGGGGGCCTCACCGGGGAGCTGTTTTTT. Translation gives CASIQPSSGGLTGELFF.